This T cell receptor (beta chain) was recovered during a study of shared clonotypes between healthy human individuals. In germline, CDR1 is SGHVS, CDR2 FQNEAQ. This CDR3 spans 19 amino acids. The junction had 15 bases not matched to a gene; V was cut back by 4 bases and J by 3 bases. General study results and limits: A small donor pool kept down the genetic and exposure-history diversity that was represented.

It was at deep level that the assay was run. Per the original methods: Junction-only immunoSEQ data arrived without quality scores, meaning filtering differed. TCRdb keeps only in-frame clones here, not all; method: immunoSEQ multiplex PCR. The V and J calls and clone size come from that table; D and trimming were worked out from the DNA. The sample records roughly 1.5 million clones, under 99% being singletons. A word on this clone: Its antigen is unidentified.

Specimen: naive CD4+ T cells sorted from blood. The subset here: CD45RA+ positively selected. The chain carries TRBV7-8 and TRBJ2-3, with 11 bases lining up with TRBD2. The source of this sequence is a man aged 25-45 years in good health. The CDR3, as DNA: TGTGCCAGCAGCTCTAGCGGGGGGAACCCCGGGATTCCAACAGATACGCAGTATTTT. Translated, it gives CASSSSGGNPGIPTDTQYF. Full variable domain (outside the CDR3, taken from reference TRBV7-8 and TRBJ2-3): GAGVSQSPRYKVAKRGQDVALRCDPISGHVSLFWYQQALGQGPEFLTYFQNEAQLDKSGLPSDRFFAERPEGSVSTLKIQRTQQEDSAVYLCASSSSGGNPGIPTDTQYFGPGTRLTVL.